Listed below are T cell receptor beta chains from one sample, sequenced in a study of T cells in Graves' hyperthyroidism and ophthalmopathy. Via MiXCR, TCRdb re-called the multiplex PCR reads, giving one row per CDR3 protein. Altogether about 360,000 distinct CDR3 sequences are present, 15% to 19% being singletons, with the ten largest covering approximately 30%. Sequences were obtained from blood. Receptor source: a woman under 30 with Graves' hyperthyroidism that later progressed to Graves' ophthalmopathy. Each CDR3 is given with its conserved first and last residue. A D gene is named only where the DNA matches it firmly. For some rows the clone size is stated as once, few or many, or as a class when expanded; others skip it.

clone_size,cdr3_length,v_call,d_call,j_call,cdr3_nt,cdr3_aa
few,17,TRBV6-1,.,TRBJ2-3,TGTGCCAGCAGTTATGGGCGGACAAGCGGAGGCACAGATACGCAGTATTTT,CASSYGRTSGGTDTQYF
once,13,TRBV6-4,.,TRBJ1-1,TGTGCCAGCAGTGACTCGGAGAGCAAAGAAGCTTTCTTT,CASSDSESKEAFF
.,14,TRBV7-3,.,TRBJ2-1,TGTGTCAGCAGCCCCGGACGGAACTACAATGAGCAGTTCTTC,CVSSPGRNYNEQFF
many,13,TRBV20-1,TRBD2,TRBJ2-7,TGCAGTGCTAGGGTGACTAGCGGGTACGAGCAGTACTTC,CSARVTSGYEQYF
many,14,TRBV20-1,.,TRBJ2-7,TGCAGTGCTAGAGACCCGTGGACCACCAGCGAGCAGTACTTC,CSARDPWTTSEQYF
few,14,TRBV30,.,TRBJ2-7,TGTGCCTTCTGGGGGTCCCACGGACCCTACGAGCAGTACTTC,CAFWGSHGPYEQYF
few,13,TRBV12-3/TRBV12-4,.,TRBJ1-2,TGTGCCATCTACCACGTGGCTAACTATGGCTACACCTTC,CAIYHVANYGYTF
many,17,TRBV5-1,.,TRBJ2-3,TGCGCCAGCAGCTTGGAGGCGGGACACCGTCCCACAGATACGCAGTATTTT,CASSLEAGHRPTDTQYF
many,14,TRBV20-1,.,TRBJ2-4,TGCAGTGCCCCCCGGACGGTAGCCAAAAACATTCAGTACTTC,CSAPRTVAKNIQYF
.,14,TRBV7-3,TRBD1,TRBJ1-1,TGTGCCAGCAGCGACGGACAGGGAAGGACTGAAGCTTTCTTT,CASSDGQGRTEAFF
many,15,TRBV5-1,TRBD1,TRBJ2-7,TGCGCCAGCAGCACCCGACAGGGCGAGTCCTACGAGCAGTACTTC,CASSTRQGESYEQYF
.,16,TRBV13,TRBD2,TRBJ2-1,TGTGCCAGCAGCTCTACCGGGACTAGCGGGAGAAATGAGCAGTTCTTC,CASSSTGTSGRNEQFF